This entry lists 17 T cell receptor beta chains sequenced from one sample in a study of Graves' ophthalmopathy and Graves' hyperthyroidism. The authors amplified TCR beta CDR3 regions, and they did so from RNA transcripts for repertoire sequencing. Second-round multiplex PCR came after a first-round RT-PCR that employed HTBI primers. TCRdb re-derived calls from the multiplex PCR reads in MiXCR, one entry per CDR3 protein. The repertoire consists of 500,000 to 700,000 distinct CDR3 sequences, with about 24% occurring once and the leading ten covering approximately 7%. Sequenced material: peripheral blood. The receptors derive from a woman younger than 30 with stable Graves' hyperthyroidism. Some clones in this sample may be carry-over from other donors' samples.

J is TRBJ1-6 and V is TRBV25-1, with 7 bases identical to TRBD1. CDR3 size: 15 residues. Germline lookup yields CDR1 MGHDK and CDR2 SYGVNS. J was trimmed by 10 bases and V by 1 base; bases with no gene match: 7. CDR3 protein: CASSEWRGQESPLHF. For the CDR3, the DNA is TGTGCCAGCAGTGAATGGAGGGGGCAGGAATCACCCCTCCACTTT.

In this sample, this clonotype turned up many times. The V and J genes are TRBV28 and TRBJ1-5, with D uncertain. The CDR3 runs to 16 residues. V shed 6 bases and J shed 5 bases, with 20 bases lying between them. CDR1 and CDR2 (germline): MDHEN, SYDVKM. The CDR3 DNA is TGTGCCAGCAGACTCTGGGGTAGCGGGTTGGATCAGCCCCAGCATTTT. This sequence encodes CASRLWGSGLDQPQHF. The entire variable domain, with the rest obtained from reference TRBV28 and TRBJ1-5, is as follows: DVKVTQSSRYLVKRTGEKVFLECVQDMDHENMFWYRQDPGLGLRLIYFSYDVKMKEKGDIPEGYSVSREKKERFSLILESASTNQTSMYLCASRLWGSGLDQPQHFGDGTRLSIL.

This clonotype was seen ten or more times. The chain is built from TRBV5-1 and TRBJ2-4; 9 positions match TRBD1. Losses at the gene ends were 3 bases for V and 2 bases for J; bases not matched to a gene: 3. Germline values: CDR1 SGHRS, CDR2 YFSETQ. The CDR3 spans 15 residues. The CDR3 reads CASSWGTGPKNIQYF. In nucleotides, the CDR3 is TGCGCCAGCAGCTGGGGGACAGGGCCCAAAAACATTCAGTACTTC.

The table lists this clonotype with a few counts. DNA for the CDR3: TGTGCCAGCAGCGTAGCGGGACAGTACAATCAGCCCCAGCATTTT. Translated: CASSVAGQYNQPQHF. This sequence joins TRBV9 and TRBJ1-5; 7 bases are shared with TRBD1. Germline lookup yields CDR1 SGDLS and CDR2 YYNGEE. Trimming removed 0 bases from V and 3 bases from J; junction bases left unmatched: 3. This CDR3 contains 15 residues.

In this sample, this clonotype turned up a few times. The chain is built from TRBV4-3 and TRBJ2-5; 8 bases agree with TRBD2. The CDR3 length is 17 residues. The ends lost 0 bases at V and 4 bases at J; junction bases unmatched: 10. The germline CDR1 and CDR2 sequences are LGHNA and YSLEER. The CDR3 region has the DNA TGCGCCAGCAGCCAAGATTTAGTGACGGGGGGGTCAGAGACCCAGTACTTC. It codes for CASSQDLVTGGSETQYF.

This rearrangement joins TRBV7-6 to TRBJ2-2, with 9 bases that match TRBD1. Germline trimming cut 2 bases from V and 3 bases from J; bases unmatched to any gene: 7. Germline V gene data show CDR1 as SGHVS and CDR2 as FNYEAQ. The CDR3 is made up of 17 amino acids. The CDR3 DNA is TGTGCCAGCAGCTTATTGGGGACAGGGCTTCACACCGGGGAGCTGTTTTTT. Translating it yields CASSLLGTGLHTGELFF.

The table lists this clonotype with many counts. CDR3 bases: TGCGCCAGCAGCCAAAACACCGGGACGGTCAGAACTGAAGCTTTCTTT. Translation: CASSQNTGTVRTEAFF. The rearrangement links TRBV4-1 to TRBJ1-1, with D possibly being TRBD1 (5 bases). This CDR3 region has 16 residues. Germline-derived CDR1 and CDR2 are MGHRA and YSYEKL. Trimming cost V 2 bases and J 5 bases, with 18 bases left between them.

This clonotype came up a few times. The chain joins TRBV7-3 to TRBJ2-7; TRBD2 matches at 7 bases. V lost 5 bases, J lost 6 bases, and 7 bases stayed unmatched. The CDR3 runs to 13 residues. The germline gives CDR1 SGHTA, CDR2 FQGTGA. For the CDR3, the DNA is TGTGCCAGCAGCCCCCGGGGGGACCGCGAGCAGTACTTC. Its protein is CASSPRGDREQYF.

This clonotype was observed at least ten times. The chain uses TRBV6-5 and TRBJ2-7; 7 positions match TRBD2. After removal of 2 bases from V and 9 bases from J, the junction contained 13 bases not matched to a gene. The CDR3 length is 15 residues. In germline, CDR1 is MNHEY, CDR2 SVGAGI. As DNA, the CDR3 is TGTGCCAGCAGTTACGGGCTAGCGGATCCTCTCGGGCAGTACTTC. Translating it yields CASSYGLADPLGQYF.

This clonotype was detected many times. The genes are TRBV7-2 and TRBJ2-7; 9 bases line up with TRBD2. The CDR3 has 17 residues. V shed 0 bases and J 7 bases; nucleotides not matched to a gene: 13. The germline gives CDR1 SGHTA, CDR2 FQGNSA. This chain's CDR3 is CASSLAGLVAGAFEQYF. The CDR3 DNA is TGTGCCAGCAGCTTAGCGGGTTTAGTAGCGGGAGCGTTTGAGCAGTACTTC.

The chain couples TRBV18 to TRBJ2-7; 7 bases are a match to TRBD1. Unmatched junction bases numbered 5, after V lost 4 bases and J lost 5 bases. The CDR3 totals 13 residues. Per the germline V gene, CDR1 is KGHSH and CDR2 is LQKENI. CDR3 sequence (DNA): TGTGCCAGCTCACACTCGACAGGGAACGAGCAGTACTTC. It yields the protein CASSHSTGNEQYF.

The chain carries TRBV29-1 and TRBJ2-5, with 8 bases lining up with TRBD1. The length of the CDR3 is 14 residues. CDR1 and CDR2 (germline): SQVTM, ANQGSEA. The trim removed 3 bases at V and 2 bases at J, leaving 5 bases unmatched. The CDR3 is CSVDNQGAQETQYF. CDR3 sequence (DNA): TGCAGCGTTGACAATCAGGGGGCACAAGAGACCCAGTACTTC.

The rearrangement joins TRBV15 to TRBJ2-5; D call uncertain. V dropped 0 bases and J dropped 2 bases, with 10 bases sitting between them. This CDR3 region has 15 residues. Germline-derived CDR1 and CDR2 are LNHNV and YYDKDF (reference sequence). The CDR3: CATSRDPRLQETQYF. The CDR3 nucleotides read TGTGCCACCAGCAGAGATCCACGACTGCAAGAGACCCAGTACTTC.

This clonotype has ten or more counts. This chain joins TRBV12-3 or TRBV12-4 and TRBJ2-7, with TRBD2 matching over 11 bases. The CDR3 consists of 14 residues. V trimming: 3 bases; J trimming: 3 bases; junction bases outside the gene matches: 1. The CDR3 loop reads CASSFGTSGYEQYF. In DNA form, the CDR3 reads TGTGCCAGCAGTTTTGGGACTAGCGGCTACGAGCAGTACTTC.

V usage is TRBV28 and J usage is TRBJ2-5; TRBD2 might be the D (6 bases). The germline V gene encodes CDR1 MDHEN and CDR2 SYDVKM. Trimming left V 3 bases short and J 5 bases short, with 13 bases between. The CDR3 has 14 residues. CDR3: CASSLDTGGETQYF. The CDR3 DNA reads as TGTGCCAGCAGTTTGGACACCGGAGGGGAGACCCAGTACTTC.

This clonotype was seen repeatedly, ten times or more. V gene TRBV6-1 combines with J gene TRBJ1-1, with D maybe TRBD1 (6 bases). This CDR3 has 13 residues. V was cut by 7 bases and J by 5 bases, with 14 bases left in between. The germline gives CDR1 MNHNS, CDR2 SASEGT. The CDR3 nucleotides read TGTGCCAGCACCTCCAGGGGTGTGACTGAAGCTTTCTTT. It codes for CASTSRGVTEAFF.

This clonotype appeared a few times. This chain links TRBV20-1 with TRBJ2-5, with 7 nucleotides matching TRBD2. There are 14 residues in the CDR3. The junction had 6 bases not matched to a gene; V was cut back by 3 bases and J by 2 bases. The V gene's germline CDR1 is DFQATT and CDR2 SNEGSKA (reference sequence). CDR3 DNA: TGCAGTGCTAGTGTACTAGCGTTACAAGAGACCCAGTACTTC. This gives the protein CSASVLALQETQYF.